The clone carrying this T cell receptor beta chain was observed a handful of times. Antigen unknown. This sample is drawn from a study of CD8 T cells in ankylosing spondylitis. Via MiXCR, TCRdb re-called the 5' RACE reads, giving one row per CDR3 protein. Among more than 400,000 distinct CDR3 sequences, 5.3% were seen once, and the ten largest hold under 4.5%. Findings and limits, study-wide: Blood of patients with ankylosing spondylitis appeared to be characterized by a TCR beta motif of roughly eight highly homologous variants. Disease-associated clonotypes exhibited CD8+ identity and were relatively infrequent in peripheral blood.

The V and J ends lost 4 bases and 6 bases, in that order; junction bases with no gene match: 9. The CDR3 has 16 residues. Per germline, CDR1 KGHDR and CDR2 SFDVKD. What was sequenced was blood, either unsorted or a sorted T cell fraction (not recorded which). The chain is built from TRBV24-1 and TRBJ2-2, with TRBD1 identical over 8 bases. The clonotype was recovered from a male donor with ankylosing spondylitis. This CDR3 is CATSDPGQGHAGELFF. The CDR3 bases are TGTGCCACCAGTGACCCCGGACAGGGTCACGCCGGGGAGCTGTTTTTT.